These 10 T cell receptor beta chains originate from one sample sequenced in a study of shared T cell receptors in the human thymus. The table came from immunoSEQ multiplex PCR; TCRdb's copy has only in-frame clones and leaves some out. The sample includes 550,000 to 800,000 clones, 80% to 90% of them seen just once. Another study also made use of these data, one on human thymus T cells.

The sequenced material came from thymocytes. These receptors all come from a girl under two years old with a congenital heart defect.

The chain combines TRBV5-1 with TRBJ1-2; D may be TRBD1 (6 bases). The V end lost 0 bases, the J end lost 6 bases, and 24 bases lay between the germline ends. Germline V lookup: CDR1 SGHRS, CDR2 YFSETQ. This CDR3 region has 18 residues. The CDR3: CASSLVRGSAKFKDGYTF. The CDR3 DNA sequence: TGCGCCAGCAGCTTGGTGAGGGGGTCAGCCAAATTTAAGGATGGCTACACCTTC.

The chain combines TRBV13 with TRBJ1-2; no definite D call. The germline CDR1 and CDR2 sequences are PRHDT and FYEKMQ (reference sequence). Trimming cost V 5 bases and J 7 bases, with 14 bases left between them. The CDR3 has 13 amino acids. CDR3 sequence (DNA): TGTGCCAGCAGCCTTGGGGAGTGGGTTGGCTACACCTTC. Residues: CASSLGEWVGYTF.

This clone turned up a few times. The same CDR3 can be traced to other DNA sequences in this sample. V gene TRBV27 combines with J gene TRBJ2-3; D is possibly TRBD1 (6 bases). Trimming removed 4 bases from V and 7 bases from J, with 21 bases in between. Germline CDR1 and CDR2: MNHEY and SMNVEV (reference sequence). The CDR3 runs 16 residues. The CDR3 reads CASSWGRAIFPHTQYF. CDR3 DNA sequence: TGTGCCAGCAGTTGGGGGCGGGCTATTTTTCCCCATACGCAGTATTTT.

The genes are TRBV11-2 and TRBJ2-1; TRBD1 might be the D (5 bases). Germline V CDR1 and CDR2: SGHAT, FQNNGV. Trimming left V 1 base short and J 6 bases short, with 16 bases between. The CDR3 covers 16 residues. CDR3 sequence reads: CASSLGGQGNSNEQFF. The CDR3 bases are TGTGCCAGCAGCTTAGGAGGCCAGGGAAATAGCAATGAGCAGTTCTTC. The full variable domain, rest sourced from reference TRBV11-2 and TRBJ2-1, is EAGVAQSPRYKIIEKRQSVAFWCNPISGHATLYWYQQILGQGPKLLIQFQNNGVVDDSQLPKDRFSAERLKGVDSTLKIQPAKLEDSAVYLCASSLGGQGNSNEQFFGPGTRLTVL.

The chain recombines TRBV5-1 with TRBJ1-2, with 9 bases aligning to TRBD1. The CDR3 covers 14 residues. Trimming at V came to 0 bases and at J to 5 bases, leaving 2 bases not matched to a gene. Looked up from germline, CDR1 is SGHRS and CDR2 is YFSETQ. The CDR3 DNA sequence: TGCGCCAGCAGCTTGGTTGGGACAGGGTATGGCTACACCTTC. Residues: CASSLVGTGYGYTF. Full variable domain (remainder filled in from reference TRBV5-1 and TRBJ1-2): KAGVTQTPRYLIKTRGQQVTLSCSPISGHRSVSWYQQTPGQGLQFLFEYFSETQRNKGNFPGRFSGRQFSNSRSEMNVSTLELGDSALYLCASSLVGTGYGYTFGSGTRLTVV.

The CDR3 nucleotides read TGTGCCAGCAGCGTAGAGGAGGGCCCCGACGCTGAAGCTTTCTTT. Its translation is CASSVEEGPDAEAFF. This sequence joins TRBV9 and TRBJ1-1; D call uncertain. Trimming removed 0 bases at V and 6 bases at J, with 15 bases between. The CDR3 spans 15 residues. Germline V lookup: CDR1 SGDLS, CDR2 YYNGEE.

This chain joins TRBV5-1 and TRBJ2-3, with 7 bases that match TRBD2. The CDR3 is made up of 15 amino acids. Germline CDR1 SGHRS, CDR2 YFSETQ. J gave up 0 bases and V 0 bases, and 1 base lay outside the gene matches. The DNA for the CDR3 is TGCGCCAGCAGCTTGGGCGGGAGTAGCACAGATACGCAGTATTTT. Translation: CASSLGGSSTDTQYF.

The chain is built from TRBV27 and TRBJ2-3; D possibly corresponds to TRBD2 (7 bases). Germline assignment: CDR1 MNHEY and CDR2 SMNVEV (reference sequence). The CDR3 is 15 amino acids. The V end lost 5 bases, the J end lost 4 bases, and 16 bases lay between the germline ends. The CDR3 loop reads CASSPRGGEADTQYF. DNA of the CDR3: TGTGCCAGCAGTCCCAGGGGAGGGGAGGCAGATACGCAGTATTTT.

V usage is TRBV6-5 and J usage is TRBJ2-1; possible D gene TRBD1, 6 bases. Trimming stripped 4 bases from V and 2 bases from J, with 9 bases between. This CDR3 region has 14 residues. In germline, CDR1 is MNHEY, CDR2 SVGAGI. CDR3 loop: CASSSTGPYNEQFF. CDR3 nucleotide sequence: TGTGCCAGCAGTTCAACAGGGCCCTACAATGAGCAGTTCTTC.

The V gene is TRBV6-6, the J gene TRBJ2-7, with D maybe TRBD2 (7 bases). The CDR3 extends over 13 amino acids. Germline lookup yields CDR1 MNHNY and CDR2 SVGAGI (reference sequence). V was cut by 8 bases and J by 1 base, with 12 bases left in between. The CDR3 region is CASYEGGSYEQYF. Here the CDR3 DNA reads TGTGCCAGCTACGAGGGGGGGTCCTACGAGCAGTACTTC.